These 20 T cell receptor beta chains share one sample of origin, sequenced in a study of blood T cell repertoires in COVID-19 (dated by TCRdb to about 2020). The library came from the immunoSEQ multiplex PCR assay. Sourced from immuneACCESS, this table was stored by TCRdb with only in-frame sequences that have V and J called. A share of the clones is absent; for the studies checked, an unresolved V gene accounts for under half, and the remainder has no known explanation. This sample holds approximately 130,000 clones; more than 70% were observed only once. The ten largest clones capture 4.3% of the sample. The sample consisted of peripheral blood. Receptors were obtained from a human donor in a cohort sampled during active COVID-19.

The chain uses TRBV7-2 and TRBJ2-1; the D gene is possibly TRBD1 (5 bases). Germline values: CDR1 SGHTA, CDR2 FQGNSA. This CDR3 comprises 15 residues. Trimming shortened V by 0 bases and J by 2 bases, and 8 bases separated the two germline ends. This CDR3 reads CASSLAQGTYNEQFF. In nucleotides, the CDR3 is TGTGCCAGCAGCTTAGCGCAGGGCACCTACAATGAGCAGTTCTTC.

The J gene is TRBJ1-1, the V gene TRBV18; D call uncertain. Between the trimmed V and J ends, which lost 7 bases and 1 base, there was a span of 10 bases. Germline V CDR1 and CDR2: KGHSH, LQKENI. The CDR3 runs 13 residues. CDR3 protein: CASYSSTNTEAFF. As DNA, the CDR3 is TGTGCCAGCTATAGTAGTACGAACACTGAAGCTTTCTTT.

This rearrangement joins TRBV4-3 to TRBJ1-1; weak D call: TRBD1 (5 bases). Trimming removed 1 base from V and 14 bases from J, with 20 bases in between. Germline CDR1 LGHNA, CDR2 YSLEER. The CDR3 contains 14 residues. This CDR3 is CASSQVEGARSPFF. In nucleotides, the CDR3 is TGCGCCAGCAGCCAAGTTGAAGGGGCGAGATCCCCCTTCTTT.

The V gene is TRBV7-2, the J gene TRBJ1-5; 12 nucleotides agree with TRBD1. J gave up 6 bases and V 6 bases, and 3 bases lay outside the gene matches. There are 14 residues in the CDR3. In germline, CDR1 is SGHTA, CDR2 FQGNSA. The CDR3 sequence is CASRSGQGAQPQHF. The CDR3 DNA reads as TGTGCCAGCAGATCGGGACAGGGGGCTCAGCCCCAGCATTTT.

This clone was counted a few times. The chain uses TRBV30 and TRBJ2-2, with a possible D match to TRBD2 (7 bases). The germline V gene has CDR1 GTSNPN and CDR2 SVGIG (reference sequence). V lost 0 bases and J 7 bases, leaving 15 bases between the germline ends. There are 15 residues in the CDR3. CDR3 amino acids: CAWSVLEGGVGELFF. The CDR3 nucleotides are TGTGCCTGGAGTGTACTAGAGGGGGGGGTCGGGGAGCTGTTTTTT.

The V call is TRBV6-6, the J call TRBJ2-1, with 8 nucleotides matching TRBD2. Trimming cost V 5 bases and J 1 base; bases outside gene matches: 19. The germline gives CDR1 MNHNY, CDR2 SVGAGI (reference sequence). The CDR3 totals 20 residues. CDR3 residues: CASSPHVRGARRESYNEQFF. The CDR3 DNA reads as TGTGCCAGCAGTCCCCACGTGCGGGGGGCTCGGAGGGAATCCTACAATGAGCAGTTCTTC.

The CDR3 bases are TGTGCCTGCAGACTAGCGGGAAGCTACGAGCAGTACGTC. Translated, it gives CACRLAGSYEQYV. The chain is built from TRBV30 and TRBJ2-7, with TRBD2 identical over 11 bases. The germline CDR1 and CDR2 sequences are GTSNPN and SVGIG (reference sequence). CDR3 size: 13 residues. V dropped 6 bases and J dropped 3; count of bases not matched to a gene: 4.

The rearrangement joins TRBV18 to TRBJ2-5; 7 nucleotides agree with TRBD2. V was pared by 3 bases and J by 0 bases, with 4 bases of the junction left unmatched. The CDR3 extends over 15 amino acids. Germline lookup yields CDR1 KGHSH and CDR2 LQKENI. CDR3 in amino acids: CASSPAGRNQETQYF. The CDR3 DNA follows: TGTGCCAGCTCACCGGCCGGGAGGAACCAAGAGACCCAGTACTTC.

V gene TRBV10-3 combines with J gene TRBJ2-3; D unclear. From germline, CDR1 is ENHRY and CDR2 SYGVKD. Trimming took off 6 bases at V and 5 bases at J, with 24 bases between the two ends. The CDR3 is made up of 17 amino acids. CDR3 bases: TGTGCCATCAGACTTGCGGAAAAGGATGTTATCGGAGATACGCAGTATTTT. It specifies CAIRLAEKDVIGDTQYF.

This chain uses TRBV7-8 with TRBJ1-3, with a possible D match to TRBD1 (5 bases). The CDR3 sequence is 18 residues long. Germline V lookup: CDR1 SGHVS, CDR2 FQNEAQ. V was trimmed by 1 base and J by 0 bases, leaving 16 bases between them. CDR3 in amino acids: CASSLEAGTGYSGNTIYF. CDR3 DNA: TGTGCCAGCAGCTTAGAAGCGGGGACCGGCTACTCTGGAAACACCATATATTTT.

This sequence joins TRBV11-2 and TRBJ2-3, with D unclear. Per germline, CDR1 SGHAT and CDR2 FQNNGV. The CDR3 spans 15 residues. Deletions cut 1 base from V and 5 bases from J, with 13 bases between. CDR3 nucleotide sequence: TGTGCCAGCAGCTTAGTGTTTGCGGTTGAAGATACGCAGTATTTT. Translating gives CASSLVFAVEDTQYF.

V gene TRBV7-2 combines with J gene TRBJ2-1; TRBD2 matches at 12 bases. The ends lost 1 base at V and 10 bases at J; junction bases unmatched: 8. The CDR3 runs 16 residues. The germline V gene has CDR1 SGHTA and CDR2 FQGNSA. The CDR3 DNA reads TGTGCCAGCAGCTTAGGTCCGGGACTAGCGGGCGGGGAGCAGTTCTTC. This codes for CASSLGPGLAGGEQFF.

This sequence joins TRBV6-2 or TRBV6-3 and TRBJ1-2; TRBD1 is a possible D gene (5 bases). The V end was cut by 6 bases, the J end by 6 bases, with 14 bases between. This CDR3 region has 13 residues. The germline V gene has CDR1 MNHEY and CDR2 SVGEGT. In DNA, the CDR3 is TGTGCCAGCAGCCGCCGTGGGGGGGATGGCTACACCTTC. Its translation is CASSRRGGDGYTF.

The chain is built from TRBV9 and TRBJ2-3; 10 nucleotides align to TRBD2. CDR1 and CDR2 from the germline V gene are SGDLS and YYNGEE. CDR3 size: 14 residues. Trimming took 0 bases from V and 8 from J; bases not matched to a gene: 3. The CDR3 protein is CASSVGGTSATQYF. For the CDR3, the DNA is TGTGCCAGCAGCGTAGGAGGGACTAGCGCTACGCAGTATTTT.

The chain carries TRBV4-3 and TRBJ1-2; D gene ambiguous. With 1 base removed from V and 5 bases from J, the gap between germline ends came to 17 bases. CDR3 length equals 16 residues. Germline CDR1 LGHNA, CDR2 YSLEER. The CDR3 nucleotides read TGCGCCAGCAGCCAAGTGTATGGAGGACCGAAATATGGCTACACCTTC. It codes for CASSQVYGGPKYGYTF.

This clone was observed a few times. The rearrangement links TRBV30 to TRBJ1-1, with D unresolved. The germline CDR1 and CDR2 sequences are GTSNPN and SVGIG (reference sequence). The CDR3 sequence is 12 residues long. The V end was cut by 3 bases, the J end by 1 base, with 6 bases between. The CDR3, as DNA: TGTGCCTGGAGCCCCCAGAACACTGAAGCTTTCTTT. It codes for CAWSPQNTEAFF.

The rearrangement links TRBV10-2 to TRBJ1-5; 8 bases are shared with TRBD1. This CDR3 has 16 amino acids. V gave up 7 bases and J gave up 2 bases; unmatched junction bases: 10. Germline V gives CDR1 WSHSY, CDR2 SAAADI. In DNA, the CDR3 is TGCGCCAGCACCCAAGGGACAGGTCAAGGCAATCAGCCCCAGCATTTT. Its protein is CASTQGTGQGNQPQHF.

The chain carries TRBV5-6 and TRBJ2-5, with D perhaps matching TRBD2 (6 bases). Germline V gene lookup returns CDR1 SGHDT and CDR2 YYEEEE. Trimming removed 2 bases from V and 4 bases from J, with 15 bases in between. The CDR3 contains 15 residues. DNA of the CDR3: TGTGCCAGCAGCTTTGAGAACGACGGGGGAGAGACCCAGTACTTC. It specifies CASSFENDGGETQYF.

This chain links TRBV27 with TRBJ1-5; D ambiguous. The CDR3 has 12 amino acids. Germline lookup yields CDR1 MNHEY and CDR2 SMNVEV (reference sequence). With 3 bases removed from V and 6 bases from J, the gap between germline ends came to 6 bases. The CDR3 bases are TGTGCCAGCAGTTTTATATCTCAGCCCCAGCATTTT. This translates into CASSFISQPQHF.

The chain's CDR3 is CASSAVRGINEKLFF. The CDR3 DNA follows: TGTGCCAGCAGCGCAGTCAGGGGAATTAATGAAAAACTGTTTTTT. The chain uses TRBV7-9 and TRBJ1-4, with D perhaps TRBD1 (6 bases). Germline-derived CDR1 and CDR2 are SEHNR and FQNEAQ (reference sequence). There are 15 residues in the CDR3. Trimming took 5 bases from V and 4 from J, leaving 14 bases between them.